Included here is one TCR beta chain sequence, with context. Antigen unknown. Germline CDR1 reads GTSNPN; CDR2 reads SVGIG (reference sequence). V lost 4 bases and J lost 0, with 10 bases in between. There are 14 residues in the CDR3. This sample was included in a study of shared clonotypes between healthy human individuals. The wider study: Researchers assigned three CD4 naive, three CD4 memory, two CD8 naive and one CD8 memory plate to each donor.

Study results and caveats: Naive subsets generally exceeded memory subsets in estimated richness. Apart from blood, nothing was sampled; tissue repertoires likely differ.

The repertoire was sequenced with immunoSEQ multiplex PCR; TCRdb's copy has only in-frame clones and lacks some. The table has about 1.1 million clones, around 78% seen once; the top ten hold under 0.8%. Memory CD4+ cells were the fraction left after CD45RA+ naive selection. The clonotype originates from a man between 18 and 29 years old in good health. Some clones in this sample may be carry-over from other donors' samples. Sequenced: memory CD4+ T cells from PBMCs. The subset is: CD45RA-negative fraction. J is TRBJ1-3 and V is TRBV30; D possibly corresponds to TRBD1 (6 bases). CDR3 residues: CAWKQGYSGNTIYF. The CDR3 DNA reads TGTGCCTGGAAACAGGGCTACTCTGGAAACACCATATATTTT.